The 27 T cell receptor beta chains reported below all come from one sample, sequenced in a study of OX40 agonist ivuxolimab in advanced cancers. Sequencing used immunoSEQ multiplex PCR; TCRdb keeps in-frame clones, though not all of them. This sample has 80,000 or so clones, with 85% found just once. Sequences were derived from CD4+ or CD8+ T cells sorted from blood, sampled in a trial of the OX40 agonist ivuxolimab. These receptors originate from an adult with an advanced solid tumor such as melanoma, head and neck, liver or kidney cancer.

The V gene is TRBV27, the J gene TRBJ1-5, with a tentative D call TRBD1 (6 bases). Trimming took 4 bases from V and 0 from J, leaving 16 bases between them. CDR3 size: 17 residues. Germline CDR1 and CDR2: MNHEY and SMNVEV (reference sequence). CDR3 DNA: TGTGCCAGCAGTTCCCGAGGGGGGCCATATAGCAATCAGCCCCAGCATTTT. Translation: CASSSRGGPYSNQPQHF.

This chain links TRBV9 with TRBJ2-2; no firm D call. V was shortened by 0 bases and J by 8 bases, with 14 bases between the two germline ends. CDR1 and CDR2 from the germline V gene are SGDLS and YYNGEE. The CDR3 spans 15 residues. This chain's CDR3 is CASSVEGSRGGELFF. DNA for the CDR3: TGTGCCAGCAGCGTAGAGGGCTCACGTGGGGGGGAGCTGTTTTTT.

In DNA, the CDR3 is TGTGCCAGCTTCTTGACAGGGGGCACCGGGGAGCTGTTTTTT. Translation gives CASFLTGGTGELFF. The chain recombines TRBV28 with TRBJ2-2; TRBD1 agrees at 9 bases. The CDR3 consists of 14 residues. V gave up 8 bases and J gave up 4 bases; unmatched junction bases: 5. Germline V gene lookup returns CDR1 MDHEN and CDR2 SYDVKM.

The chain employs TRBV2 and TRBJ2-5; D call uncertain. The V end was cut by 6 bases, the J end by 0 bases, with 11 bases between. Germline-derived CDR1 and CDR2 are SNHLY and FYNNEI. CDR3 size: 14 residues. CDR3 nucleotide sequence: TGTGCCAGCAGACCTCCTCGGGACCAAGAGACCCAGTACTTC. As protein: CASRPPRDQETQYF.

Written as DNA, the CDR3 is TGTGCCAGCAGTTTGGGGGACACGGAGCAAGATACGCAGTATTTT. Translation gives CASSLGDTEQDTQYF. The gene calls are TRBV27 and TRBJ2-3; D might be TRBD1 (6 bases). Germline-derived CDR1 and CDR2 are MNHEY and SMNVEV (reference sequence). The ends were cut back, 3 bases at V and 5 bases at J, with 15 bases in the middle. The CDR3 contains 15 residues.

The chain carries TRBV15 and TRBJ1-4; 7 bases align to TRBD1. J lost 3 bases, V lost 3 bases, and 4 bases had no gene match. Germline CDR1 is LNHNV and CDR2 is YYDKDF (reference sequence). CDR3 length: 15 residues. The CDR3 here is CATSRGDSSNEKLFF. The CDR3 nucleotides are TGTGCCACCAGCAGGGGGGACAGCTCTAATGAAAAACTGTTTTTT. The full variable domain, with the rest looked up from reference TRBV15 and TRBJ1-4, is DAMVIQNPRYQVTQFGKPVTLSCSQTLNHNVMYWYQQKSSQAPKLLFHYYDKDFNNEADTPDNFQSRRPNTSFCFLDIRSPGLGDTAMYLCATSRGDSSNEKLFFGSGTQLSVL.

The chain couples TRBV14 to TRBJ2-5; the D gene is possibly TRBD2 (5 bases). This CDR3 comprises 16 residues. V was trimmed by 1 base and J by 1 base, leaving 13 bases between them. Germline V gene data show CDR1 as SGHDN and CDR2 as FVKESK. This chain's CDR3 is CASSQVWGVFQETQYF. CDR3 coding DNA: TGTGCCAGCAGCCAAGTTTGGGGAGTTTTCCAAGAGACCCAGTACTTC.

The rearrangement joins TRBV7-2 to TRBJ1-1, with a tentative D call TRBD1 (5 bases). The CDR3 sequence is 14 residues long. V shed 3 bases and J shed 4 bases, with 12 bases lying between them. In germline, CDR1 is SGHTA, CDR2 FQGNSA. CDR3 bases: TGTGCCAGCAGCTTTAGCAGGGCAAGCACTGAAGCTTTCTTT. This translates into CASSFSRASTEAFF.

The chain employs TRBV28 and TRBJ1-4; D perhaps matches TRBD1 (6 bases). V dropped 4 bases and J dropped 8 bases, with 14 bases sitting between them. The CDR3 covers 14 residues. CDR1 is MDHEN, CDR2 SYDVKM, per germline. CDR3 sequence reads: CASSWGRGSEKLFF. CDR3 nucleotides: TGTGCCAGCAGTTGGGGGAGGGGGAGCGAAAAACTGTTTTTT. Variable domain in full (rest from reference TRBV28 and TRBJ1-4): DVKVTQSSRYLVKRTGEKVFLECVQDMDHENMFWYRQDPGLGLRLIYFSYDVKMKEKGDIPEGYSVSREKKERFSLILESASTNQTSMYLCASSWGRGSEKLFFGSGTQLSVL.

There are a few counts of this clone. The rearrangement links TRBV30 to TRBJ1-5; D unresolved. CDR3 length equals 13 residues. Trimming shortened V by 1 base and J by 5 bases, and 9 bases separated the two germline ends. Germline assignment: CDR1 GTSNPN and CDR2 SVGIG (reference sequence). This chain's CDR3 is CAWSDRDDQPQHF. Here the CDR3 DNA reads TGTGCCTGGAGTGACCGTGATGATCAGCCCCAGCATTTT. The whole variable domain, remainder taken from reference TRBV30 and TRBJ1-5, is SQTIHQWPATLVQPVGSPLSLECTVEGTSNPNLYWYRQAAGRGLQLLFYSVGIGQISSEVPQNLSASRPQDRQFILSSKKLLLSDSGFYLCAWSDRDDQPQHFGDGTRLSIL.

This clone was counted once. CDR3 nucleotides: TGTGCCAGCAGCTTAGGCAGGGGGGCCTACGAGCAGTACTTC. This encodes CASSLGRGAYEQYF. The chain links TRBV7-2 to TRBJ2-7, with D tentatively TRBD1 (7 bases). Per the germline V gene, CDR1 is SGHTA and CDR2 is FQGNSA. The CDR3 contains 14 residues. V lost 1 base and J 2 bases, leaving 9 bases between the germline ends.

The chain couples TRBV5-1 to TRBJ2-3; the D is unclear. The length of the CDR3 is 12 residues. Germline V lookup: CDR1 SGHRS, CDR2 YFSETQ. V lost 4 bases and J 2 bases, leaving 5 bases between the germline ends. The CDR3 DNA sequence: TGCGCCAGCAGCCCCTCCACAGATACGCAGTATTTT. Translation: CASSPSTDTQYF.

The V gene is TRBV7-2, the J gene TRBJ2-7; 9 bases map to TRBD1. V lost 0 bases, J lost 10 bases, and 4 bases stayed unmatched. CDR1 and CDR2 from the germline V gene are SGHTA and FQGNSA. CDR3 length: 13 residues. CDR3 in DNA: TGTGCCAGCAGCTTAGCCTGGACAGGGGCCCAGTACTTC. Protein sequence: CASSLAWTGAQYF.

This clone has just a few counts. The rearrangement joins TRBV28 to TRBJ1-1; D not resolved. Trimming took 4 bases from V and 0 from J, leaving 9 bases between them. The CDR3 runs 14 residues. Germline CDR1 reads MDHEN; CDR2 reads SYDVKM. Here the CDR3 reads CASSSSDLNTEAFF. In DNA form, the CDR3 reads TGTGCCAGCAGTTCCTCGGACTTGAACACTGAAGCTTTCTTT.

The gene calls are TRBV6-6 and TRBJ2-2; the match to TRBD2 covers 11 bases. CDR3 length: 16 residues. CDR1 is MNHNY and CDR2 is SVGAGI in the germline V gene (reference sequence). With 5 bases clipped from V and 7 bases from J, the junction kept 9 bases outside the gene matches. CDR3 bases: TGTGCCAGCAGTACCCGGCTAGCGGGGGGTGTCGGGGAGCTGTTTTTT. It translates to CASSTRLAGGVGELFF.

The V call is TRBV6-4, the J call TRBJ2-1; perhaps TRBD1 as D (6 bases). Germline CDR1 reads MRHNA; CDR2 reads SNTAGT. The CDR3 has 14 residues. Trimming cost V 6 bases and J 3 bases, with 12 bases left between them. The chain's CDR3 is CASSRDNLYNEQFF. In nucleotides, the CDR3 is TGTGCCAGCAGCCGGGACAATCTCTACAATGAGCAGTTCTTC.

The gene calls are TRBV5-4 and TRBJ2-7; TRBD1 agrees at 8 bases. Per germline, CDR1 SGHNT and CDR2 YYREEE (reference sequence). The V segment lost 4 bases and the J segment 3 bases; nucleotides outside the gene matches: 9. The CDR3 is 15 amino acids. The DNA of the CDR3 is TGTGCCAGCAGCAGGCAGACAGGGGCGCACTACGAGCAGTACTTC. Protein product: CASSRQTGAHYEQYF.

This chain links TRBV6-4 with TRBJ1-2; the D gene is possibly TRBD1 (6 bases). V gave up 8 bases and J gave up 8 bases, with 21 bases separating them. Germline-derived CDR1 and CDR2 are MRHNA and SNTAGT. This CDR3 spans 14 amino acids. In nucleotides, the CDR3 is TGTGCCAGCTCGAAAGAGTGGGGGGCTCGGGGCTACACCTTC. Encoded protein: CASSKEWGARGYTF.

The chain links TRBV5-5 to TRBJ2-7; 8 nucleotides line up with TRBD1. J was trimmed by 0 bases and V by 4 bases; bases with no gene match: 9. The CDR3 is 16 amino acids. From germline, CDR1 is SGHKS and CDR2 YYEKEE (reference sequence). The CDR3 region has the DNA TGTGCCAGCAGCACGACAGGGGAGCGATCCTCCTACGAGCAGTACTTC. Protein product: CASSTTGERSSYEQYF.

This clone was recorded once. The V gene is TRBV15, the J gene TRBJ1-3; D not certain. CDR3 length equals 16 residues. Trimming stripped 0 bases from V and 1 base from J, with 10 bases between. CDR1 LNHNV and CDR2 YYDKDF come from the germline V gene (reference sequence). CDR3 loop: CATSREREPSGNTIYF. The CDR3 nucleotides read TGTGCCACCAGCAGAGAAAGGGAACCTTCTGGAAACACCATATATTTT. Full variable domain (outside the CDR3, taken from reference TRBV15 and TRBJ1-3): DAMVIQNPRYQVTQFGKPVTLSCSQTLNHNVMYWYQQKSSQAPKLLFHYYDKDFNNEADTPDNFQSRRPNTSFCFLDIRSPGLGDTAMYLCATSREREPSGNTIYFGEGSWLTVV.

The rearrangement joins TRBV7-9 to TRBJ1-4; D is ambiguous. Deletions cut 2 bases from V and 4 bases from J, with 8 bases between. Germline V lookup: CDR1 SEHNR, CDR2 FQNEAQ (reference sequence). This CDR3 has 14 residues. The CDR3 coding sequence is TGTGCCAGCAGCTTATTGGGAGATAATGAAAAACTGTTTTTT. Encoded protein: CASSLLGDNEKLFF.

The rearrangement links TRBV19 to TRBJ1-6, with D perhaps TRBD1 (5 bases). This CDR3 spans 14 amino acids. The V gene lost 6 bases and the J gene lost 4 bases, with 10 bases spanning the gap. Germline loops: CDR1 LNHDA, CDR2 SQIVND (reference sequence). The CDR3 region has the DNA TGTGCCAGTAGAGAGGGACGGTATAATTCACCCCTCCACTTT. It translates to CASREGRYNSPLHF.

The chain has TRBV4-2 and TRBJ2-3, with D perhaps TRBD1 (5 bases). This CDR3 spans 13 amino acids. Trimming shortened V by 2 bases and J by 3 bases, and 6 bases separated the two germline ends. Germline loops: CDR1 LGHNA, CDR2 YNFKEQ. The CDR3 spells CASSQQGTDTQYF. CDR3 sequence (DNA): TGTGCCAGCAGCCAACAGGGAACAGATACGCAGTATTTT.

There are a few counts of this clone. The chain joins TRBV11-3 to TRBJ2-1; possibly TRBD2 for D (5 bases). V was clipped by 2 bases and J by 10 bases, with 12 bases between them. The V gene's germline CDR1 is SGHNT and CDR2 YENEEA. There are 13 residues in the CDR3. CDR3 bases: TGTGCCAGCAGCTTAAGTGCCCCGGGGGAGCAGTTCTTC. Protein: CASSLSAPGEQFF.

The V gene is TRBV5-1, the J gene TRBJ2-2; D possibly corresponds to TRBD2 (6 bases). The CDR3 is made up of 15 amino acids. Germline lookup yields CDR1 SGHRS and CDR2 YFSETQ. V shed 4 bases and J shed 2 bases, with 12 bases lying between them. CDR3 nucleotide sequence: TGCGCCAGCAGCCCCCTGCGGGGAAACACCGGGGAGCTGTTTTTT. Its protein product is CASSPLRGNTGELFF.

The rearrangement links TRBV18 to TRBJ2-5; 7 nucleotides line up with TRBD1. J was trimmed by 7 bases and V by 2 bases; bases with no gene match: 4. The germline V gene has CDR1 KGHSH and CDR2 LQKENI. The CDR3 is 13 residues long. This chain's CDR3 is CASSPGQAGTQYF. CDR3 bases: TGTGCCAGCTCACCAGGACAGGCGGGGACCCAGTACTTC.

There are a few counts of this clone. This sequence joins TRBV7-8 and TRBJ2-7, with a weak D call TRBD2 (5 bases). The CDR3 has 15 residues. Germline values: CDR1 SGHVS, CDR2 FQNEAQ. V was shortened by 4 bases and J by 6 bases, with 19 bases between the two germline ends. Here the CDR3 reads CASSSQLLVAPEQYF. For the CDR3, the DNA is TGTGCCAGCAGCTCCCAGCTACTAGTCGCCCCCGAGCAGTACTTC.